Described below is a single T cell receptor beta chain sequence and its context. There are 15 residues in the CDR3. Germline V lookup: CDR1 LNHNV, CDR2 YYDKDF (reference sequence). The data originate from a study of CXCR3-negative and CXCR3-positive naive CD8 T cells. Each TRB cDNA library was prepared by 5' RACE (with UMI labels). TCRdb reprocessed the 5' RACE reads and stores each CDR3 protein as one record, lacking DNA. This table lists under 30,000 distinct CDR3 sequences. Sequencing was carried out using memory CD8+ T cells from blood. This sequence joins TRBV15 and TRBJ2-7. The receptor comes from a human donor in good health. Some clones in this sample may be carry-over from other donors' samples. CDR3 protein: CATRLSRQGPYEQYF.